This T cell receptor beta chain was recovered during a study of CD8+ T cells in alopecia areata. Study details: Administration of oral tofacitinib to treated patients was at 5 to 10 mg twice daily. Study-level results: Relative to mice, TCR sharing across patients was less clear, a difference possibly HLA-related.

Concerning this clone itself: Its antigen is unknown.

Peripheral blood and lesional scalp punch biopsies came from alopecia areata patients. Extraction and reverse transcription of RNA yielded cDNA as the sequencing template. Libraries were prepared by immunoSEQ multiplex PCR; TCRdb keeps only in-frame clonotypes and omits some of them. The sample lists about 97,000 clones, about 40% seen once, with approximately 1.5% in the top ten. What was sequenced was CD4+ T cells sorted from blood. This sequence was found in a human donor with alopecia areata.

This CDR3 reads CASSLDGDYEQYF. The CDR3 DNA reads as TGCGCCAGCAGCCTGGACGGAGACTACGAGCAGTACTTC. V and J are TRBV5-1 and TRBJ2-7; no clear D. The germline V and J ends were trimmed by 4 bases and 3 bases, with 11 bases remaining between them. The CDR3 has 13 residues. Germline assignment: CDR1 SGHRS and CDR2 YFSETQ.